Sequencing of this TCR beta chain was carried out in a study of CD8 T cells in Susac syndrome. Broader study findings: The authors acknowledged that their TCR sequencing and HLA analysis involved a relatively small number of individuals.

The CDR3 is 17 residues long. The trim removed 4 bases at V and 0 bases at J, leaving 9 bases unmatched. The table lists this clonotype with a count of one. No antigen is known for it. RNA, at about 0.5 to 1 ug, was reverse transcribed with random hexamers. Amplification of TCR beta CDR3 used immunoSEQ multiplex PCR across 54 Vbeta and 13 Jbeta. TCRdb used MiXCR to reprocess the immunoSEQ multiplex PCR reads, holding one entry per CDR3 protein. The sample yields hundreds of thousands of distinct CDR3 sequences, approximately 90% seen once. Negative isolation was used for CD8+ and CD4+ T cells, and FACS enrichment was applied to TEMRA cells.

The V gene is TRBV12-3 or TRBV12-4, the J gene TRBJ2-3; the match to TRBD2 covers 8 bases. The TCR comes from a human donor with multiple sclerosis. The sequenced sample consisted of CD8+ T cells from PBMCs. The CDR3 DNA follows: TGTGCCAGCAGTTGGCCGACTAGCGAGTTTAGCACAGATACGCAGTATTTT. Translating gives CASSWPTSEFSTDTQYF.